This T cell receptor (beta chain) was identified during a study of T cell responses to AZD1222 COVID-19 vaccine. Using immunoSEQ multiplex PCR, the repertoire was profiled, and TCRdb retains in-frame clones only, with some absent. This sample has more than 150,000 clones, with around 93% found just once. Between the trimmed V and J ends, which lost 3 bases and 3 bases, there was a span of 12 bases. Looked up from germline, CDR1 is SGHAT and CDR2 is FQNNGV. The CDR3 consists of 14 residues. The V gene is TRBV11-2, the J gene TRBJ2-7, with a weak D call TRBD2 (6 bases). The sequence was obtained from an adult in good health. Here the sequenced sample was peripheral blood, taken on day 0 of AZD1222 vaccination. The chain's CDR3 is CASSFWGRNYEQYF. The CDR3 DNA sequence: TGTGCCAGCAGCTTTTGGGGGAGGAACTACGAGCAGTACTTC.